These 5 T cell receptor beta chains share one sample of origin, sequenced in a study of identical twins. TCRdb processed the 5' RACE reads anew with MiXCR; each CDR3 protein has one entry. This table holds a few hundred thousand distinct CDR3 sequences, approximately 11% found once. This same sample was also taken into another study, of yellow fever vaccine responses in identical twins.

Source material: memory (CD45RO+) T cells sorted from blood. These receptors were collected from a woman between 18 and 29 years old in good health.

This clonotype has ten or more counts. This chain connects TRBV4-2 to TRBJ2-3, with D unclear. V was trimmed by 3 bases and J by 5 bases, leaving 6 bases between them. The CDR3 is made up of 12 amino acids. CDR1 LGHNA and CDR2 YNFKEQ come from the germline V gene. The CDR3 region is CASSQVGDTQYF. CDR3 nucleotide sequence: TGTGCCAGCAGCCAGGTGGGAGATACGCAGTATTTT.

The CDR3 here is CASSPSQGDTGELFF. CDR3 coding DNA: TGTGCCAGCTCACCATCACAGGGGGACACCGGGGAGCTGTTTTTT. The rearrangement links TRBV18 to TRBJ2-2; 8 bases agree with TRBD1. CDR1 is KGHSH, CDR2 LQKENI, per germline. There are 15 residues in the CDR3. V gave up 2 bases and J gave up 3 bases; unmatched junction bases: 2.

V is TRBV3-1 and J is TRBJ1-6; 8 nucleotides align to TRBD1. The CDR3 is made up of 14 amino acids. V lost 5 bases to trimming and J lost 7 bases; unmatched junction nucleotides: 4. Germline CDR1 and CDR2: LGHDT and YNNKEL (reference sequence). The CDR3: CASSYRDRNSPLHF. The CDR3 coding sequence is TGTGCCAGCAGCTACCGGGACAGGAATTCACCCCTCCACTTT.

In this sample, this clonotype turned up many times. The gene calls are TRBV11-2 and TRBJ2-7; 9 bases fit TRBD1. CDR3 length equals 15 residues. The V gene end was trimmed by 1 base and the J gene end by 6 bases; junction bases not matched to a gene: 7. Germline CDR1 and CDR2: SGHAT and FQNNGV. The CDR3 here is CASSLGTGDLSEQYF. The DNA of the CDR3 is TGTGCCAGCAGCTTAGGGACAGGGGATTTAAGCGAGCAGTACTTC. The full variable domain, its missing parts supplied by reference TRBV11-2 and TRBJ2-7, is EAGVAQSPRYKIIEKRQSVAFWCNPISGHATLYWYQQILGQGPKLLIQFQNNGVVDDSQLPKDRFSAERLKGVDSTLKIQPAKLEDSAVYLCASSLGTGDLSEQYFGPGTRLTVT.

This clonotype was counted only a few times. This sequence joins TRBV20-1 and TRBJ2-3; no reliable D call. The CDR3 extends over 11 amino acids. V lost 3 bases to trimming and J lost 6 bases, with 7 bases between them. Germline CDR1 is DFQATT and CDR2 is SNEGSKA (reference sequence). The CDR3 spells CSASLYDTQYF. The CDR3 DNA is TGCAGTGCTAGTCTTTATGATACGCAGTATTTT.